This passage covers 7 T cell receptor beta chains from one sample sequenced in a study of blood T cell repertoires in COVID-19 (dated by TCRdb to 2020 to 2021). Library creation used the immunoSEQ multiplex PCR assay. Drawn from immuneACCESS, this table holds only the in-frame rearrangements with V and J called that TCRdb kept. Clones are partly lost; checked studies trace under half to an unresolved V gene and leave the rest unexplained. This sample is represented by 99,000 or so clones; over 75% of them were singletons. The ten largest clones capture under 4.5% of the sample. What was sequenced was peripheral blood. These receptors originate from a man aged 45 to 65 with acute or convalescent COVID-19.

As to this clone: This specimen includes other DNA sequences encoding the same CDR3. The V call is TRBV12-3 or TRBV12-4, the J call TRBJ1-1; TRBD1 is a possible D gene (5 bases). Trimming cost V 3 bases and J 3 bases, with 8 bases left between them. The CDR3 sequence is 13 residues long. For the CDR3, the DNA is TGTGCCAGCAGTTTGCAGGGCGACACTGAAGCTTTCTTT. Its translation: CASSLQGDTEAFF.

The V and J genes are TRBV24-1 and TRBJ2-7; 8 nucleotides line up with TRBD1. This CDR3 has 15 residues. The ends lost 0 bases at V and 4 bases at J; junction bases unmatched: 4. The germline V gene has CDR1 KGHDR and CDR2 SFDVKD. The CDR3 DNA reads as TGTGCCACCAGTGATTTGGACAGGGGACCGTACGAGCAGTACTTC. It specifies CATSDLDRGPYEQYF.

In this sample, this clone turned up a few times. V usage is TRBV5-4 and J usage is TRBJ2-1; TRBD2 aligns across 10 bases. Per germline, CDR1 SGHNT and CDR2 YYREEE (reference sequence). CDR3 length equals 16 residues. V was pared by 7 bases and J by 2 bases, with 9 bases of the junction left unmatched. DNA of the CDR3: TGTGCCAGCGGCCCTAGCGGGAGAGGTCCCTACAATGAGCAGTTCTTC. Residues: CASGPSGRGPYNEQFF.

This sequence joins TRBV2 and TRBJ2-3; 7 bases match TRBD2. Looked up from germline, CDR1 is SNHLY and CDR2 is FYNNEI. CDR3 length: 16 amino acids. Unmatched junction bases numbered 7, after V lost 2 bases and J lost 2 bases. CDR3 DNA: TGTGCCAGCAGTGAATGGCAGGGAGGGGTCACAGATACGCAGTATTTT. Translated, it gives CASSEWQGGVTDTQYF.

The gene calls are TRBV7-8 and TRBJ2-7; 7 nucleotides align to TRBD2. In germline, CDR1 is SGHVS, CDR2 FQNEAQ. This CDR3 is 16 amino acids long. With 5 bases clipped from V and 7 bases from J, the junction kept 17 bases outside the gene matches. CDR3 nucleotides: TGTGCCAGCAGCCCCCGGACTGGGACTACCCTTACGGAGCAGTACTTC. Translated: CASSPRTGTTLTEQYF.

This clone has only a few counts. This sequence joins TRBV4-1 and TRBJ1-6; 7 nucleotides line up with TRBD1. Germline V gene data show CDR1 as MGHRA and CDR2 as YSYEKL. The CDR3 is 15 residues long. With V trimmed by 7 bases and J by 5 bases, 8 bases remained unmatched. This CDR3 is CASKPRGTDNSPLHF. In DNA, the CDR3 is TGCGCCAGCAAACCAAGGGGGACAGATAATTCACCCCTCCACTTT.

J is TRBJ2-3 and V is TRBV7-9; possible D gene TRBD1, 6 bases. The germline gives CDR1 SEHNR, CDR2 FQNEAQ (reference sequence). The V gene lost 2 bases and the J gene lost 2 bases, with 8 bases spanning the gap. CDR3 size: 14 residues. The CDR3 DNA follows: TGTGCCAGCAGCTTAAGGGGGTTCACAGATACGCAGTATTTT. Translation gives CASSLRGFTDTQYF.